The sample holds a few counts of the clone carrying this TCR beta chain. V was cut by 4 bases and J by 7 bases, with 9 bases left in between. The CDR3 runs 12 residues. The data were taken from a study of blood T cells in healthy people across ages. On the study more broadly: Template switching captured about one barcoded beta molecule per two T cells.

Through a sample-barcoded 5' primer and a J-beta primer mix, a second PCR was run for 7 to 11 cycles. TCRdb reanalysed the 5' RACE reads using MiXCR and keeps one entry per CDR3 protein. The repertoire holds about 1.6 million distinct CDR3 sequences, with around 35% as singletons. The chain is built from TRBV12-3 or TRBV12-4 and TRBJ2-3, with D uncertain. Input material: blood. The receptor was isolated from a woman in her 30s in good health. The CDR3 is CASSSTLNTQYF. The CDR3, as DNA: TGTGCCAGCAGTTCAACTCTAAATACGCAGTATTTT.